This TCR beta chain was captured in a study of blood T cells in healthy people across ages. The study's findings and limits: Comparison with aged donors showed that long-lived donors had more naive CD4+ cells and higher diversity. Diversity estimates from one million T cells were considered underestimates. With naive T cell percentage, TCR beta diversity showed a strong correlation.

Germline assignment: CDR1 DFQATT and CDR2 SNEGSKA (reference sequence). V dropped 5 bases and J dropped 8 bases, with 12 bases sitting between them. The CDR3 extends over 11 amino acids. Remarks on this clonotype: Its antigen is currently unknown.

Sample-barcoded 5' priming and a J-beta primer mix drove a second PCR of roughly 6 to 12 cycles. TCRdb analysed the 5' RACE reads with MiXCR anew, one entry per CDR3 protein. Seen here are more than 650,000 distinct CDR3 sequences, more than 25% observed once, and the top ten hold under 3%. Isolation of PBMCs gave at least 6 million cells per sample. This same sample was also part of a study on T cells of mothers and their children.

This TCR derives from a boy aged 5-17 years in good health. The rearrangement links TRBV20-1 to TRBJ1-2, with TRBD1 as a possible D gene (5 bases). The sequenced material came from blood. The DNA of the CDR3 is TGCAGTGCTGGGGAGGGGCGAGGCTACACCTTC. It encodes CSAGEGRGYTF.